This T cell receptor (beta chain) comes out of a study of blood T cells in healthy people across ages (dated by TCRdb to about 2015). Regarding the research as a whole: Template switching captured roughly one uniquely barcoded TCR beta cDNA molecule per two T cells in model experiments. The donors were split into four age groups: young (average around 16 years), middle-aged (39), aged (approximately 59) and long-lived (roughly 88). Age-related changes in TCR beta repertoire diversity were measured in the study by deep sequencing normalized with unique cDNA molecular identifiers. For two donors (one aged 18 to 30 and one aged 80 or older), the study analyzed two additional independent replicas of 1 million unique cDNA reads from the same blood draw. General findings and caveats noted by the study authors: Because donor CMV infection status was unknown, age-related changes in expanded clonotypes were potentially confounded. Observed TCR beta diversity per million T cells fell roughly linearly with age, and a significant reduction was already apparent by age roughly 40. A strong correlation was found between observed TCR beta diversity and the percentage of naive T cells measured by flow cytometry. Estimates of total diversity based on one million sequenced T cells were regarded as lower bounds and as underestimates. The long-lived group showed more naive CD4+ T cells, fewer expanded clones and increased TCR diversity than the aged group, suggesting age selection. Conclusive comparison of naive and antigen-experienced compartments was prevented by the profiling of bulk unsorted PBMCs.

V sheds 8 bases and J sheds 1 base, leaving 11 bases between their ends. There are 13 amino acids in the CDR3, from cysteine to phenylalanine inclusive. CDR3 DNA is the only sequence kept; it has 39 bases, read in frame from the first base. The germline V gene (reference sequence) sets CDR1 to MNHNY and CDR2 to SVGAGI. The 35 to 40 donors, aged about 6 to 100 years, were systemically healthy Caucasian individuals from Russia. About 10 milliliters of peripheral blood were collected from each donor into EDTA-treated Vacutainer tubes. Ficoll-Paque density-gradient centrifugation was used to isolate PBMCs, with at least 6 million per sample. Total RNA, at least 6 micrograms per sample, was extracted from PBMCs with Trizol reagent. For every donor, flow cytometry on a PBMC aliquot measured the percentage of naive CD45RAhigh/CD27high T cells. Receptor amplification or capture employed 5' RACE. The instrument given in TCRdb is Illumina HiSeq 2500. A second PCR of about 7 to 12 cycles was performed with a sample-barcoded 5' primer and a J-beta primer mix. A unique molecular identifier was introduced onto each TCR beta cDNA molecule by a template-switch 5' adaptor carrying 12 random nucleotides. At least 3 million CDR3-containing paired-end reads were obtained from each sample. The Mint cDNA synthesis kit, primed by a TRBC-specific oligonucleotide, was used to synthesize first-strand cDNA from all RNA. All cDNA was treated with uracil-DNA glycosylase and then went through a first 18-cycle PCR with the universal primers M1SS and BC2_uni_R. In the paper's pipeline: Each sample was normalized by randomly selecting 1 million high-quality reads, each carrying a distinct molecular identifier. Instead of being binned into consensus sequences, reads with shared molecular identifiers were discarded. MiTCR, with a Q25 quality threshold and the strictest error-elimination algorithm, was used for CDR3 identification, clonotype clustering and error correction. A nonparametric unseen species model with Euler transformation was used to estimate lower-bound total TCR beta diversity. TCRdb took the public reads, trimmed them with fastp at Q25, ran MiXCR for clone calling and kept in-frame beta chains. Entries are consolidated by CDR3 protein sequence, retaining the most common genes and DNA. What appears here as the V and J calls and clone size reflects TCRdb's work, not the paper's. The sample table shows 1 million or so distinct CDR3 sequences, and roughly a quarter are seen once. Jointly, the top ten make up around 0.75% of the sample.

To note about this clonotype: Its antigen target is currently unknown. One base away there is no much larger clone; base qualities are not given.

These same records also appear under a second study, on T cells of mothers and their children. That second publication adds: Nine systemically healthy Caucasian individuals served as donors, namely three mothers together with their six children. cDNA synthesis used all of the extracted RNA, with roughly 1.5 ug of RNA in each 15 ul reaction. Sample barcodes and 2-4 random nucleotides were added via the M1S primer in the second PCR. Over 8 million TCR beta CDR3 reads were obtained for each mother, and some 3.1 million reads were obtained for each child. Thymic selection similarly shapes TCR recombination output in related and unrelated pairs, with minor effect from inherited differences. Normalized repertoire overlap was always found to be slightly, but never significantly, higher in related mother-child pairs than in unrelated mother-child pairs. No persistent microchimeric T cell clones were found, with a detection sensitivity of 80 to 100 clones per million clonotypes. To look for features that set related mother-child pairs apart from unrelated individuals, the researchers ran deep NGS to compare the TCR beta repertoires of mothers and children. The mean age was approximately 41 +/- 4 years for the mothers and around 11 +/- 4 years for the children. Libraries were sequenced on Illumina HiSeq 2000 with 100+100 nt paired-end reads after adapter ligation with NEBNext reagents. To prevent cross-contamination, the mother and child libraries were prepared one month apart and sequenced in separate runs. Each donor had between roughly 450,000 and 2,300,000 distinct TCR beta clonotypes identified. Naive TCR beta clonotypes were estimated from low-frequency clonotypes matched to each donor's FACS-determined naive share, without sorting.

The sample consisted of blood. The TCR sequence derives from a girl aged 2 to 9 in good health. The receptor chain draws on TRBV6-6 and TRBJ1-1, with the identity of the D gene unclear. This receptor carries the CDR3 CASRSQQNTEAFF. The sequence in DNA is TGTGCCAGCCGAAGTCAGCAGAACACTGAAGCTTTCTTT.